The entry that follows covers one TCR beta chain sequence. Its antigen target is currently unknown. Base quality data are lacking; no much larger clone is found one base away. CDR1 MDHEN and CDR2 SYDVKM are derived from the germline V gene. Counted from cysteine to phenylalanine, this CDR3 has 16 amino acids. Solely the CDR3 DNA is kept, with 48 bases framed from the first base. Trimming takes 5 bases from V and 8 bases from J, and the germline ends sit 21 bases apart. This specimen comes from a study of control samples from healthy donors and cancer patients (TCRdb year 2020). Libraries came from the immunoSEQ multiplex PCR assay. TCRdb re-hosts the immuneACCESS table, in-frame sequences only. Its copies lack some clones; in the studies checked, an unresolved V gene accounts for under half of them, and the cause for the rest is not known. The sample profile shows 150,000 or so clones; roughly 93% of them were found once. 4.5% to 6% of the sample is held by the ten biggest clonotypes.

Sequencing input: blood. The sequence is built from TRBV28 and TRBJ1-4; the D gene is perhaps TRBD1, from 6 matching bases. This clonotype originated in a man aged 18-30 years in good health. The sequenced DNA is TGTGCCAGCAGTCAAACCCGGGGGCTCCGAGGCGAAAAACTGTTTTTT. It translates to CASSQTRGLRGEKLFF.